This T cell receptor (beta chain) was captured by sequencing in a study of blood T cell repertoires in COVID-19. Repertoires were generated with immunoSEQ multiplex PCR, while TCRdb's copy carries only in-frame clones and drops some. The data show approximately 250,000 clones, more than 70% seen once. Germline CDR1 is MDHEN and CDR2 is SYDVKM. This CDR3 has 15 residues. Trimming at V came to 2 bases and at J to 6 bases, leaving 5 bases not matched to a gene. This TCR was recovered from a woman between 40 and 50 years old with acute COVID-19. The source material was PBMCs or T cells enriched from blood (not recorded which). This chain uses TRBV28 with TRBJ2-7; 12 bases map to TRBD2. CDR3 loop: CASSLPLAGGGEQYF. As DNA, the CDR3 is TGTGCCAGCAGTTTACCACTAGCGGGAGGCGGCGAGCAGTACTTC.